These T cell receptor beta chains were read from a single sample in a study of cytomegalovirus exposure and HLA in healthy donors. The assay was immunoSEQ multiplex PCR, and TCRdb's table has in-frame clones only and misses some. This sample has 100,000 to 150,000 clones, with roughly two thirds found just once. Input material: PBMCs. The receptors stem from a man younger than 45 in good health and CMV-seropositive. Each CDR3 is given without its conserved first and last residue. Expanded clones get a size class; other rows say once, few or many, or leave the size out.

>TRBV7-3|TRBJ2-4|-
ASRASGLFKNIQY
>TRBV27|TRBJ2-1|few
ASSFGLAGGEQF
>TRBV5-6|TRBJ1-4|few
ASSFFRGTGGYNEKLF
>TRBV7-6|TRBJ2-1|few
ASSFGFGQGNEQF
>TRBV5-6|TRBJ2-6|-
ASSLTAGVVSGANVLT
>TRBV5-5|TRBJ2-7|-
ASSPGLAGHEQY
>TRBV5-1|TRBJ2-7|once
ASSFRPGLSYEQY
>TRBV2|TRBJ1-3|few
ASIPPGTGAGNTIY
>TRBV9|TRBJ1-1|-
ASSVGTDQKR
>TRBV7-9|TRBJ2-3|-
ASSSRDSTQY
>TRBV6-1|TRBJ2-2|few
ASSEGGDTGELF
>TRBV5-1|TRBJ2-7|once
ASSLTTGTGAYEQY
>TRBV2|TRBJ2-7|many
ASRVGQGYEQY
>TRBV5-1|TRBJ2-1|-
ASSLAGGPFEQF
>TRBV27|TRBJ2-1|-
ASSSYRGGLTYNEQF
>TRBV7-3|TRBJ2-1|-
ASSSLAGVVNEQF
>TRBV27|TRBJ2-3|-
ASSLSSNGGGDDWDTQY
>TRBV5-5|TRBJ1-1|few
ASSWVLRGGNTEAF
>TRBV9|TRBJ1-2|once
ASSVAGGFTGGYT
>TRBV28|TRBJ2-7|-
ASSLNPGIYEQY
>TRBV7-9|TRBJ1-5|few
ASSLTGSNQPQH
>TRBV5-4|TRBJ1-6|-
ASSLPGQGGSPLH
>TRBV6-4|TRBJ2-3|few
ASSVMAGADTQY
>TRBV9|TRBJ2-3|-
ASSVLGVGLADTQY
>TRBV15|TRBJ2-3|-
ATSRDIRTHSLRPTDTQY
>TRBV6-5|TRBJ2-7|-
ASSYGGVYEQY